A selection of T cell receptor beta chains follows, all from one sample in a study of PD-1 blockade in classical Hodgkin lymphoma. This table comes from immunoSEQ multiplex PCR, and its TCRdb copy is limited to in-frame clones, with some not included. The repertoire includes about 94,000 clones, about 91% of them detected once, and over 8.5% sits in the top ten. The starting material was peripheral blood mononuclear cells (PBMCs), obtained before the second cycle of nivolumab. Every receptor here comes from a human donor with classical Hodgkin lymphoma. The CDR3 runs from the conserved cysteine through the conserved F or W. D genes are given only for firm matches. Clone size is stated in some rows and not others, as once, few, many or a class when expanded.

v_gene: TRBV5-4
d_gene: -
abundance: -
len: 16
j_gene: TRBJ2-5
CDR3nt: TGTGCCAGCAGCTTGGAGCCGGGACTTTCCCAAGAGACCCAGTACTTC
CDR3aa: CASSLEPGLSQETQYF

v_gene: TRBV19
d_gene: -
abundance: once
len: 16
j_gene: TRBJ2-4
CDR3nt: TGTGCCAGTACCGTAGACGGGGTGGGGACCAAAAACATTCAGTACTTC
CDR3aa: CASTVDGVGTKNIQYF

v_gene: TRBV4-1
d_gene: TRBD1
abundance: -
len: 16
j_gene: TRBJ2-3
CDR3nt: TGCGCCAGCAGCCAAAGATGGGACAGCTTCACAGATACGCAGTATTTT
CDR3aa: CASSQRWDSFTDTQYF

v_gene: TRBV10-3
d_gene: TRBD1
abundance: -
len: 18
j_gene: TRBJ2-6
CDR3nt: TGTGCCACACAGGTAGAGAACAGGGGGCGGGGTGGGGCCAACGTCCTGACTTTC
CDR3aa: CATQVENRGRGGANVLTF

v_gene: TRBV5-1
d_gene: TRBD2
abundance: -
len: 20
j_gene: TRBJ2-1
CDR3nt: TGCGCCAGCAGCTCCAACCCAAGCCGTCTTCTAGCGGAGAGGTTGAGTGAGCAGTTCTTC
CDR3aa: CASSSNPSRLLAERLSEQFF

v_gene: TRBV15
d_gene: TRBD2
abundance: -
len: 15
j_gene: TRBJ2-4
CDR3nt: TGTGCCACCAGCAGAGATCAGGCTAGCGGGAGTTTTCAGTACTTC
CDR3aa: CATSRDQASGSFQYF

v_gene: TRBV30
d_gene: -
abundance: -
len: 14
j_gene: TRBJ1-1
CDR3nt: TGTGCCTGGAGTGTACGAAGGGGGAAAACTGAAGCTTTCTTT
CDR3aa: CAWSVRRGKTEAFF

v_gene: TRBV28
d_gene: -
abundance: -
len: 19
j_gene: TRBJ2-6
CDR3nt: TGTGCCAGCAGTTTCCCCCTCGTCGGTCCGAGCTCTGGGGCCAACGTCCTGACTTTC
CDR3aa: CASSFPLVGPSSGANVLTF

v_gene: TRBV18
d_gene: -
abundance: -
len: 14
j_gene: TRBJ1-2
CDR3nt: TGTGCCAGCTCAACAGGGACCACTAACTATGGCTACACCTTC
CDR3aa: CASSTGTTNYGYTF

v_gene: TRBV9
d_gene: -
abundance: -
len: 16
j_gene: TRBJ2-7
CDR3nt: TGTGCCAGCAGCGTCACGGGCAACCCTTTTGGGTACGAGCAGTACTTC
CDR3aa: CASSVTGNPFGYEQYF

v_gene: TRBV28
d_gene: TRBD1
abundance: few
len: 15
j_gene: TRBJ1-6
CDR3nt: TGTGCCAGCAGTACGGGACAGAGCTATAATTCACCCCTCCACTTT
CDR3aa: CASSTGQSYNSPLHF

v_gene: TRBV4-1
d_gene: TRBD1
abundance: -
len: 15
j_gene: TRBJ2-7
CDR3nt: TGCGCCAGCAGCCCACACTCCGGGACAGCCTACGAGCAGTACTTC
CDR3aa: CASSPHSGTAYEQYF

v_gene: TRBV27
d_gene: -
abundance: -
len: 14
j_gene: TRBJ2-7
CDR3nt: TGTGCCAGCAGTGCAACAGGGTTGGGCTACGAGCAGTACTTC
CDR3aa: CASSATGLGYEQYF

v_gene: TRBV28
d_gene: -
abundance: -
len: 13
j_gene: TRBJ2-1
CDR3nt: TGTGCCAGCAGTTCTTGGCGGTACAATGAGCAGTTCTTC
CDR3aa: CASSSWRYNEQFF

v_gene: TRBV10-1
d_gene: -
abundance: -
len: 16
j_gene: TRBJ2-6
CDR3nt: TGCGCCACCAAGGGTAGGGGGGTGGTCGGGGCCAACGTCCTGACTTTC
CDR3aa: CATKGRGVVGANVLTF

v_gene: TRBV19
d_gene: -
abundance: -
len: 17
j_gene: TRBJ2-6
CDR3nt: TGTGCCAGTAGTCGTTTCCCAGGGCAAGGGGGGGCCAACGTCCTGACTTTC
CDR3aa: CASSRFPGQGGANVLTF

v_gene: TRBV28
d_gene: TRBD1
abundance: -
len: 16
j_gene: TRBJ2-2
CDR3nt: TGTGCCAGCAGCCTACAGGGGGCGACGAACACCGGGGAGCTGTTTTTT
CDR3aa: CASSLQGATNTGELFF

v_gene: TRBV5-1
d_gene: -
abundance: once
len: 15
j_gene: TRBJ1-2
CDR3nt: TGCGCCAGCAGCTTGGAAGACGGGGCAGTCTATGGCTACACCTTC
CDR3aa: CASSLEDGAVYGYTF

v_gene: TRBV28
d_gene: TRBD2
abundance: -
len: 14
j_gene: TRBJ2-7
CDR3nt: TGTGCCAGCACCCAGACTAGCGGGGGCCTCGAGCAGTACTTC
CDR3aa: CASTQTSGGLEQYF

v_gene: TRBV19
d_gene: TRBD1
abundance: -
len: 14
j_gene: TRBJ1-1
CDR3nt: TGTGCCAGTAGTACCCGACAGGGGAACACTGAAGCTTTCTTT
CDR3aa: CASSTRQGNTEAFF

v_gene: TRBV5-4
d_gene: TRBD1
abundance: -
len: 16
j_gene: TRBJ2-1
CDR3nt: TGTGCCAGCACCGCTTCCGACAGGGAAGCCTACAATGAGCAGTTCTTC
CDR3aa: CASTASDREAYNEQFF

v_gene: TRBV19
d_gene: -
abundance: -
len: 15
j_gene: TRBJ2-1
CDR3nt: TGTGCCAGTACCCCTTCCCAAACCCAATACAATGAGCAGTTCTTC
CDR3aa: CASTPSQTQYNEQFF

v_gene: TRBV27
d_gene: -
abundance: -
len: 16
j_gene: TRBJ1-4
CDR3nt: TGTGCCAGCAGTCGCGGAATGAACAGGGTCTATGAAAAACTGTTTTTT
CDR3aa: CASSRGMNRVYEKLFF

v_gene: TRBV15
d_gene: -
abundance: -
len: 19
j_gene: TRBJ2-7
CDR3nt: TGTGCCACCAGCAGAGAAACTCAACCGGGACATCCCTTTAGCTACGAGCAGTACTTC
CDR3aa: CATSRETQPGHPFSYEQYF

v_gene: TRBV5-1
d_gene: -
abundance: -
len: 14
j_gene: TRBJ2-5
CDR3nt: TGCGCCAGCAGCGTATACAGGAGCCAAGAGACCCAGTACTTC
CDR3aa: CASSVYRSQETQYF

v_gene: TRBV18
d_gene: -
abundance: -
len: 17
j_gene: TRBJ2-4
CDR3nt: TGTGCCAGCTCACCGACGGCGGGAAGTGTGAGCAAAAACATTCAGTACTTC
CDR3aa: CASSPTAGSVSKNIQYF

v_gene: TRBV7-9
d_gene: -
abundance: -
len: 16
j_gene: TRBJ2-3
CDR3nt: TGTGCCAGCGGCCCGCTAGCAGCGGGCCTCACAGATACGCAGTATTTT
CDR3aa: CASGPLAAGLTDTQYF

v_gene: TRBV7-8
d_gene: -
abundance: -
len: 14
j_gene: TRBJ2-7
CDR3nt: TGTGCCAGCAGCTTACAACCTAGCACATACGAGCAGTACTTC
CDR3aa: CASSLQPSTYEQYF

v_gene: TRBV27
d_gene: TRBD2
abundance: -
len: 15
j_gene: TRBJ2-7
CDR3nt: TGTGCCAGCAGTTTTGTAGCGGGAGCAGCCTACGAGCAGTACTTC
CDR3aa: CASSFVAGAAYEQYF

v_gene: TRBV14
d_gene: -
abundance: once
len: 16
j_gene: TRBJ1-6
CDR3nt: TGTGCCAGCAGCCAAGACGAGGTTTTACGCAATTCACCCCTCCACTTT
CDR3aa: CASSQDEVLRNSPLHF

v_gene: TRBV6-1
d_gene: -
abundance: -
len: 13
j_gene: TRBJ1-3
CDR3nt: TGTGCCAGCAAGGGGAACTCTGGAAACACCATATATTTT
CDR3aa: CASKGNSGNTIYF

v_gene: TRBV6-6
d_gene: -
abundance: -
len: 13
j_gene: TRBJ2-3
CDR3nt: TGTGCCAGCCGGAGGGCCGGCACAGATACGCAGTATTTT
CDR3aa: CASRRAGTDTQYF

v_gene: TRBV7-8
d_gene: TRBD1
abundance: -
len: 15
j_gene: TRBJ2-3
CDR3nt: TGTGCCAGCAGCTTCCGGACAGGGACCACAGATACGCAGTATTTT
CDR3aa: CASSFRTGTTDTQYF

v_gene: TRBV5-6
d_gene: TRBD1
abundance: -
len: 16
j_gene: TRBJ1-2
CDR3nt: TGTGCCAGCAGCTTGTGGGCGGGACAGAGAAACTATGGCTACACCTTC
CDR3aa: CASSLWAGQRNYGYTF

v_gene: TRBV4-2
d_gene: TRBD2
abundance: -
len: 14
j_gene: TRBJ2-1
CDR3nt: TGTGCCAGCAGCCAAGATACTAGCGTCAATGAGCAGTTCTTC
CDR3aa: CASSQDTSVNEQFF

v_gene: TRBV5-6
d_gene: -
abundance: -
len: 15
j_gene: TRBJ1-1
CDR3nt: TGTGCCAGCAGCCCCCGAGGGGGGATGAACACTGAAGCTTTCTTT
CDR3aa: CASSPRGGMNTEAFF

v_gene: TRBV7-9
d_gene: TRBD1
abundance: -
len: 15
j_gene: TRBJ2-2
CDR3nt: TGTGCCAGCAGCGGGGGACAGACGAACACCGGGGAGCTGTTTTTT
CDR3aa: CASSGGQTNTGELFF

v_gene: TRBV6-1
d_gene: -
abundance: -
len: 15
j_gene: TRBJ2-4
CDR3nt: TGTGCCAGCAGTGAAACTGGGACTGGTTGGGACATTCAGTACTTC
CDR3aa: CASSETGTGWDIQYF

v_gene: TRBV2
d_gene: TRBD1
abundance: -
len: 16
j_gene: TRBJ2-5
CDR3nt: TGTGCCAGCAGTGAAGGGACAGGGATATACCAAGAGACCCAGTACTTC
CDR3aa: CASSEGTGIYQETQYF

v_gene: TRBV2
d_gene: TRBD1
abundance: -
len: 15
j_gene: TRBJ2-3
CDR3nt: TGTGCCAGCACTCAGACAGGGATAAACACAGATACGCAGTATTTT
CDR3aa: CASTQTGINTDTQYF

v_gene: TRBV28
d_gene: TRBD1
abundance: -
len: 14
j_gene: TRBJ2-1
CDR3nt: TGTGCCAGCAGTTTAAGGACAGGGCTTAATGAGCAGTTCTTC
CDR3aa: CASSLRTGLNEQFF

v_gene: TRBV4-1
d_gene: -
abundance: -
len: 13
j_gene: TRBJ2-3
CDR3nt: TGCGCCAGCAGCCAAGATAGTTGGGGGGCGCAGTATTTT
CDR3aa: CASSQDSWGAQYF

v_gene: TRBV5-1
d_gene: TRBD2
abundance: -
len: 17
j_gene: TRBJ2-3
CDR3nt: TGCGCCAGCAGCTCCCGAGCTAGCGGGGGGAGGACAGATACGCAGTATTTT
CDR3aa: CASSSRASGGRTDTQYF

v_gene: TRBV6-5
d_gene: TRBD2
abundance: -
len: 15
j_gene: TRBJ2-3
CDR3nt: TGTGCCAGCAGTTACCGCGGGGGTGGCACAGATACGCAGTATTTT
CDR3aa: CASSYRGGGTDTQYF

v_gene: TRBV2
d_gene: -
abundance: once
len: 15
j_gene: TRBJ2-7
CDR3nt: TGTGCCAGCGCCGGGACAGGGTTCGGGGGGGGCGAGCAGTACTTC
CDR3aa: CASAGTGFGGGEQYF

v_gene: TRBV5-4
d_gene: -
abundance: -
len: 14
j_gene: TRBJ1-1
CDR3nt: TGTGCCAGCAGCGGACGGACCATGAACACTGAAGCTTTCTTT
CDR3aa: CASSGRTMNTEAFF

v_gene: TRBV7-2
d_gene: TRBD2
abundance: -
len: 16
j_gene: TRBJ2-7
CDR3nt: TGTGCCAGCAGGACGACTAGCGGGGGCTATGGCTACGAGCAGTACTTC
CDR3aa: CASRTTSGGYGYEQYF

v_gene: TRBV7-9
d_gene: -
abundance: -
len: 13
j_gene: TRBJ2-7
CDR3nt: TGTGCCAGCAGCCCGACAGCCACCTACGAGCAGTACTTC
CDR3aa: CASSPTATYEQYF

v_gene: TRBV27
d_gene: -
abundance: once
len: 19
j_gene: TRBJ1-6
CDR3nt: TGTGCCAGCAGTTCTCAACCAACAGGGAGTAGCTCCTATAATTCACCCCTCCACTTT
CDR3aa: CASSSQPTGSSSYNSPLHF

v_gene: TRBV27
d_gene: TRBD2
abundance: -
len: 15
j_gene: TRBJ2-1
CDR3nt: TGTGCCAGCAGTTATTTGCCGGGGGGGCTTAATGAGCAGTTCTTC
CDR3aa: CASSYLPGGLNEQFF

v_gene: TRBV28
d_gene: TRBD1
abundance: -
len: 14
j_gene: TRBJ1-2
CDR3nt: TGTGCCAGCAGTGGAGGGGACAGGGCCTATGGCTACACCTTC
CDR3aa: CASSGGDRAYGYTF

v_gene: TRBV4-2
d_gene: -
abundance: -
len: 17
j_gene: TRBJ2-7
CDR3nt: TGTGCCAGCAGTCTCTTCCCCCGCGGGTCTAGCTCCTACGAGCAGTACTTC
CDR3aa: CASSLFPRGSSSYEQYF

v_gene: TRBV13
d_gene: -
abundance: -
len: 13
j_gene: TRBJ2-7
CDR3nt: TGTGCCAGCAGTGAAGATGGACGCTACGAGCAGTACTTC
CDR3aa: CASSEDGRYEQYF

v_gene: TRBV2
d_gene: -
abundance: -
len: 13
j_gene: TRBJ2-5
CDR3nt: TGTGCCAGCACGGAGGTGAACCAAGAGACCCAGTACTTC
CDR3aa: CASTEVNQETQYF

v_gene: TRBV6-5
d_gene: -
abundance: -
len: 10
j_gene: TRBJ2-2
CDR3nt: TGTGCCAGCGGGGACGGGGAGCTGTTTTTT
CDR3aa: CASGDGELFF

v_gene: TRBV7-2
d_gene: TRBD1
abundance: -
len: 14
j_gene: TRBJ1-4
CDR3nt: TGTGCCAGCAGGACAGGGCCAGCTAATGAAAAACTGTTTTTT
CDR3aa: CASRTGPANEKLFF

v_gene: TRBV27
d_gene: -
abundance: -
len: 15
j_gene: TRBJ2-1
CDR3nt: TGTGCCAGCAGGCAGCGGGCGAGCTCCTACAATGAGCAGTTCTTC
CDR3aa: CASRQRASSYNEQFF

v_gene: TRBV6-6
d_gene: -
abundance: -
len: 16
j_gene: TRBJ2-7
CDR3nt: TGTGCCAGCAGTTACCATAGCAGGGGTCGAACCTACGAGCAGTACTTC
CDR3aa: CASSYHSRGRTYEQYF

v_gene: TRBV18
d_gene: -
abundance: -
len: 16
j_gene: TRBJ2-2
CDR3nt: TGTGCCAGCTCAGGGTCCAGCGCCGCGAACACCGGGGAGCTGTTTTTT
CDR3aa: CASSGSSAANTGELFF

v_gene: TRBV28
d_gene: -
abundance: -
len: 14
j_gene: TRBJ2-1
CDR3nt: TGTGCCAGCAGTTCAAAAAACCTCTACAATGAGCAGTTCTTC
CDR3aa: CASSSKNLYNEQFF